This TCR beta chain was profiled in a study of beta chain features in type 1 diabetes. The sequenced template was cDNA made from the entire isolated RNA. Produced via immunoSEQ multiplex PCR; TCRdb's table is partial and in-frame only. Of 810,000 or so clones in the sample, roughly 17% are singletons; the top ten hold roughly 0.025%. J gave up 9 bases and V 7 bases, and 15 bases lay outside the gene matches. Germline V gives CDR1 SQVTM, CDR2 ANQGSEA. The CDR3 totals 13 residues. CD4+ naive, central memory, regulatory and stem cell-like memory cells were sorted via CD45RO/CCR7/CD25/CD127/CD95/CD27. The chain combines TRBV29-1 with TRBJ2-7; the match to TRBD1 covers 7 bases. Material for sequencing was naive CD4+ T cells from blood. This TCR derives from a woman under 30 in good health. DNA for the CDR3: TGCAGCGCTATAAAAGGGACAGCTAAGGTGCAGTACTTC. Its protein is CSAIKGTAKVQYF.